Below are 20 T cell receptor beta chains sequenced from a single sample in a study of human T cells and chemical hapten exposure. Time point here: patch test 1, 2 weeks after DPC sensitization. Treatment described: therapeutic diphenylcyclopropenone sensitization with weekly scalp DPC. Using its own MiXCR run on the RACE reads, TCRdb lists one record per CDR3 protein. The sample consists of around 380,000 distinct CDR3 sequences, about 4.8% of them appearing once. Sequenced material: whole blood, taken in connection with sensitization to the hapten diphenylcyclopropenone (DPC). All receptors come from a woman aged 50 to 65 with alopecia areata. Some clones in this sample may be carry-over from other donors' samples.

This clonotype has ten or more counts. CDR3 DNA: TGCAGTGCTTCAGGGGGCGTCGGGGAGCTGTTTTTT. The encoded protein is CSASGGVGELFF. V gene TRBV20-1 combines with J gene TRBJ2-2; 8 bases map to TRBD1. The CDR3 loop spans 12 amino acids. V gave up 5 bases and J gave up 7 bases; unmatched junction bases: 3. Germline V gene data show CDR1 as DFQATT and CDR2 as SNEGSKA (reference sequence).

This chain uses TRBV9 with TRBJ1-1, with a possible D match to TRBD1 (6 bases). V lost 4 bases and J 0 bases, leaving 16 bases between the germline ends. The germline gives CDR1 SGDLS, CDR2 YYNGEE. The CDR3 totals 16 residues. This CDR3 reads CASSSRSGHLNTEAFF. CDR3 coding DNA: TGTGCCAGCAGCTCCCGTTCGGGACACTTGAACACTGAAGCTTTCTTT.

This clonotype showed up just a few times. The CDR3 coding sequence is TGCAGCGTAGACGGGGACAGGCTCGGCGAGCAGTACTTC. It translates to CSVDGDRLGEQYF. This rearrangement joins TRBV29-1 to TRBJ2-7, with 8 nucleotides matching TRBD1. Germline V gene data show CDR1 as SQVTM and CDR2 as ANQGSEA. This CDR3 is built from 13 residues. With V trimmed by 6 bases and J by 6 bases, 10 bases remained unmatched.

This clonotype has a count of ten or more. The chain has TRBV12-3 or TRBV12-4 and TRBJ1-1; D possibly corresponds to TRBD1 (6 bases). Trimming pared 6 bases from V and 6 bases from J, leaving 17 bases between. The length of the CDR3 is 14 residues. The CDR3 here is CASSRTGTRAEAFF. The DNA of the CDR3 is TGTGCCAGCAGCCGCACAGGGACTAGGGCTGAAGCTTTCTTT.

As concerns this clonotype: This may be a read error, as it is one base from a much larger clone. The rearrangement links TRBV7-8 to TRBJ1-1; 8 bases map to TRBD1. Germline V gives CDR1 SGHVS, CDR2 FQNEAQ. The CDR3 is 12 amino acids. CDR3 sequence: CGSSPGQGEAFF. The DNA for the CDR3 is TGTGGCAGCAGCCCAGGACAGGGAGAAGCTTTCTTT.

The sample holds many counts of this clonotype. The CDR3 sequence is CARRTGGFPPFGNTEAFF. CDR3 DNA: TGCGCCAGACGGACAGGGGGCTTTCCCCCGTTCGGGAACACTGAAGCTTTCTTT. The chain recombines TRBV5-1 with TRBJ1-1, with 11 bases lining up with TRBD1. With V trimmed by 8 bases and J by 1 base, 16 bases remained unmatched. CDR3 length equals 18 residues. Germline loops: CDR1 SGHRS, CDR2 YFSETQ. Drawing the rest from reference TRBV5-1 and TRBJ1-1, the complete variable domain is KAGVTQTPRYLIKTRGQQVTLSCSPISGHRSVSWYQQTPGQGLQFLFEYFSETQRNKGNFPGRFSGRQFSNSRSEMNVSTLELGDSALYLCARRTGGFPPFGNTEAFFGQGTRLTVV.

This clonotype was observed a few times. This chain links TRBV4-1 with TRBJ1-3; unclear D gene. Trimming left V 5 bases short and J 0 bases short, with 11 bases between. Germline V gene data show CDR1 as MGHRA and CDR2 as YSYEKL. CDR3 length: 15 residues. The CDR3 region is CASSFDVSSGNTIYF. The CDR3 nucleotides read TGCGCCAGCAGCTTTGACGTTAGCTCTGGAAACACCATATATTTT.

This clonotype was counted ten times or more. V gene TRBV6-4 combines with J gene TRBJ1-2; TRBD1 is a possible D gene (5 bases). Trimming removed 4 bases from V and 4 bases from J, with 13 bases in between. Germline assignment: CDR1 MRHNA and CDR2 SNTAGT. This CDR3 has 14 amino acids. The CDR3 loop reads CASSGGTAVYGYTF. In DNA, the CDR3 is TGTGCCAGCAGTGGGGGGACGGCCGTCTATGGCTACACCTTC.

Many counts were recorded for this clonotype. The gene calls are TRBV18 and TRBJ2-3; no reliable D call. CDR1 and CDR2 from the germline V gene are KGHSH and LQKENI. Trimming removed 3 bases from V and 2 bases from J, with 6 bases in between. CDR3 size: 13 residues. CDR3 region: CASSPAVTDTQYF. CDR3 sequence (DNA): TGTGCCAGCTCACCGGCGGTCACAGATACGCAGTATTTT.

The chain uses TRBV5-4 and TRBJ2-5; 8 positions agree with TRBD2. This CDR3 comprises 15 residues. The trim removed 4 bases at V and 2 bases at J, leaving 7 bases unmatched. Germline CDR1 is SGHNT and CDR2 is YYREEE (reference sequence). For the CDR3, the DNA is TGTGCCAGCAGCCCCTCGGGACTAGGTCAAGAGACCCAGTACTTC. Amino acids: CASSPSGLGQETQYF.

This clonotype came up many times. CDR3 amino acids: CASSEAGLAGPSSYNEQFF. The DNA of the CDR3 is TGTGCCAGCAGTGAAGCGGGACTAGCGGGACCGAGCTCCTACAATGAGCAGTTCTTC. This chain connects TRBV2 to TRBJ2-1; 13 nucleotides match TRBD2. After removal of 0 bases from V and 0 bases from J, the junction contained 5 bases not matched to a gene. CDR3 length: 19 amino acids. Germline values: CDR1 SNHLY, CDR2 FYNNEI. The variable domain in full, completed from reference TRBV2 and TRBJ2-1, reads EPEVTQTPSHQVTQMGQEVILRCVPISNHLYFYWYRQILGQKVEFLVSFYNNEISEKSEIFDDQFSVERPDGSNFTLKIRSTKLEDSAMYFCASSEAGLAGPSSYNEQFFGPGTRLTVL.

This rearrangement joins TRBV4-2 to TRBJ1-2, with unresolved D. This CDR3 is built from 16 residues. The germline V gene has CDR1 LGHNA and CDR2 YNFKEQ. Trimming removed 0 bases at V and 1 base at J, with 12 bases between. Written as DNA, the CDR3 is TGTGCCAGCAGCCAAGATTTTTCAGGAGGTAACTATGGCTACACCTTC. Encoded protein: CASSQDFSGGNYGYTF.

The sample holds many counts of this clonotype. The chain joins TRBV5-1 to TRBJ1-1; unclear D gene. CDR1 and CDR2 from the germline V gene are SGHRS and YFSETQ. The CDR3 totals 16 residues. The V and J ends lost 6 bases and 5 bases respectively, with 23 bases between them. DNA of the CDR3: TGCGCCAGCACTCCGAGCGCCTCATTAGGAGTTACTGAAGCTTTCTTT. It specifies CASTPSASLGVTEAFF.

This clonotype was picked up many times. The J gene is TRBJ1-2, the V gene TRBV7-9; no clear D. The V gene's germline CDR1 is SEHNR and CDR2 FQNEAQ (reference sequence). CDR3 length: 12 residues. V was shortened by 6 bases and J by 12 bases, with 17 bases between the two germline ends. The DNA for the CDR3 is TGTGCCAGCAGTTTACGGGTTCCTCTCCACACCTTC. Its protein is CASSLRVPLHTF. The variable domain in full, with the rest retrieved from reference TRBV7-9 and TRBJ1-2, is DTGVSQNPRHKITKRGQNVTFRCDPISEHNRLYWYRQTLGQGPEFLTYFQNEAQLEKSRLLSDRFSAERPKGSFSTLEIQRTEQGDSAMYLCASSLRVPLHTFGSGTRLTVV.

Many counts were recorded for this clonotype. The gene calls are TRBV27 and TRBJ1-5; no clear D. The CDR3 covers 13 residues. The germline V and J ends were trimmed by 6 bases and 3 bases, with 9 bases remaining between them. Germline assignment: CDR1 MNHEY and CDR2 SMNVEV (reference sequence). The CDR3 loop is CASRDGVNQPQHF. The CDR3 DNA reads as TGTGCCAGCAGGGACGGAGTCAATCAGCCCCAGCATTTT.

This clonotype has a count of ten or more. V usage is TRBV20-1 and J usage is TRBJ2-7, with D perhaps matching TRBD2 (5 bases). The CDR3 length is 16 residues. Per germline, CDR1 DFQATT and CDR2 SNEGSKA (reference sequence). Trimming took 0 bases from V and 0 from J, leaving 15 bases between them. CDR3 coding DNA: TGCAGTGCTAGAGATTTGCGCGAGCGGATCTCCTACGAGCAGTACTTC. Its translation: CSARDLRERISYEQYF.

This clonotype was counted only a few times. The chain uses TRBV28 and TRBJ2-5; D not certain. V dropped 6 bases and J dropped 5 bases, with 19 bases sitting between them. Germline values: CDR1 MDHEN, CDR2 SYDVKM. This CDR3 has 15 residues. CDR3 coding DNA: TGTGCCAGCAGACCACCCCCCGGCATGGTGGAGACCCAGTACTTC. Protein sequence: CASRPPPGMVETQYF.

At least ten counts were recorded for this clonotype. The CDR3 DNA reads TGTGCCAGTAGTAGCAGCGGGAGGACCGGGGAGCTGTTTTTT. Translation gives CASSSSGRTGELFF. This chain joins TRBV19 and TRBJ2-2; 9 bases line up with TRBD2. The germline V gene has CDR1 LNHDA and CDR2 SQIVND (reference sequence). V lost 4 bases, J lost 5 bases, and 2 bases stayed unmatched. The CDR3 runs 14 residues.

This chain uses TRBV7-2 with TRBJ2-3; 9 bases agree with TRBD2. The CDR3 runs to 14 residues. CDR1 is SGHTA and CDR2 is FQGNSA in the germline V gene. V gave up 3 bases and J gave up 6 bases; unmatched junction bases: 4. This CDR3 reads CASSFSGSQDTQYF. The CDR3 DNA follows: TGTGCCAGCAGCTTTAGCGGGAGTCAGGATACGCAGTATTTT. The full variable domain, rest sourced from reference TRBV7-2 and TRBJ2-3, is GAGVSQSPSNKVTEKGKDVELRCDPISGHTALYWYRQSLGQGLEFLIYFQGNSAPDKSGLPSDRFSAERTGGSVSTLTIQRTQQEDSAVYLCASSFSGSQDTQYFGPGTRLTVL.

The rearrangement links TRBV11-2 to TRBJ2-3; TRBD1 or TRBD2 may be the D gene (5 bases each). V lost 5 bases to trimming and J lost 4 bases, with 16 bases between them. Germline lookup yields CDR1 SGHAT and CDR2 FQNNGV. This CDR3 has 15 amino acids. The CDR3 DNA reads as TGTGCCAGCAGCACGGGACCACGAAGTCCAGATACGCAGTATTTT. Translation gives CASSTGPRSPDTQYF. The complete variable domain, with remaining parts taken from reference TRBV11-2 and TRBJ2-3, reads EAGVAQSPRYKIIEKRQSVAFWCNPISGHATLYWYQQILGQGPKLLIQFQNNGVVDDSQLPKDRFSAERLKGVDSTLKIQPAKLEDSAVYLCASSTGPRSPDTQYFGPGTRLTVL.